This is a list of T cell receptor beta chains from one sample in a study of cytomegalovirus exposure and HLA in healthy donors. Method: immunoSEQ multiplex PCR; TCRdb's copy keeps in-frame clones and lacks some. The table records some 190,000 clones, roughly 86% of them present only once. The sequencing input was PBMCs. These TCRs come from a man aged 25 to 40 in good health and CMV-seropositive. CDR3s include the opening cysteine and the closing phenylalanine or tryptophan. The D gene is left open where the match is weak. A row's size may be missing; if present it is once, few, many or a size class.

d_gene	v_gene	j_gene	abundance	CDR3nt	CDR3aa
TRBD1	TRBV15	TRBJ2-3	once	TGTGCCACCAGCAGAGACCTCATACAGGGGACCCCAGATACGCAGTATTTT	CATSRDLIQGTPDTQYF
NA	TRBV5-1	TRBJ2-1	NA	TGCGCCAGCAGCTTGCGGCCCACGGATGAGCAGTTCTTC	CASSLRPTDEQFF
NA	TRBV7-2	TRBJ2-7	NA	TGTGCCAGCAGCTTATCAGGGGATTCGTACGAGCAGTACTTC	CASSLSGDSYEQYF
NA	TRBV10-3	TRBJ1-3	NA	TGTGCCATCAGTGAGCCAAACTCAGGGATTGGAAACACCATATATTTT	CAISEPNSGIGNTIYF
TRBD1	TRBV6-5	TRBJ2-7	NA	TGTGCCAGCGCCGGACAGGGAAACTACGAGCAGTACTTC	CASAGQGNYEQYF
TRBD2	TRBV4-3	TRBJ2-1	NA	TGCGCCAGCAGCCAAGACCTTTATAGCGGGGTTTACAATGAGCAGTTCTTC	CASSQDLYSGVYNEQFF
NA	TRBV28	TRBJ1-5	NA	TGTGCCAGCAGTCGTAACATGCTAGGGCAGCCCCAGCATTTT	CASSRNMLGQPQHF
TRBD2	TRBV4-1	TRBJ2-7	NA	TGCGCCAGCAGCCAAGTAGCGGGAGGAGGCTACGAGCAGTACTTC	CASSQVAGGGYEQYF
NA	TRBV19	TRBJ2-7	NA	TGTGCCAGTAGTCTGCAGGCGAACTACGAGCAGTACTTC	CASSLQANYEQYF
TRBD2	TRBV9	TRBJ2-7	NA	TGTGCCAGCGCCCCGGGAAGCGGGAGCTACGAGCAGTACTTC	CASAPGSGSYEQYF
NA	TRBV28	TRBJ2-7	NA	TGTGCCAGCAACCCCAGGGGAGCTCTCGACTACGAGCAGTACTTC	CASNPRGALDYEQYF
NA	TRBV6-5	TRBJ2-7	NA	TGTGCCAGCAGTTACTCGGTTCCGGGTTACGAGCAGTACTTC	CASSYSVPGYEQYF
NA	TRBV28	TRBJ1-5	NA	TGTGCCAGCAGTTTCATGGCAGGGAGCAATCAGCCCCAGCATTTT	CASSFMAGSNQPQHF
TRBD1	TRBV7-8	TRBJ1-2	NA	TGTGCCAGCAGCCCGACGGACAGGAGAGGCGAGGGCTACACCTTC	CASSPTDRRGEGYTF
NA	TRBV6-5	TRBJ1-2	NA	TGTGCCACTTCTGGAGGGACTGGCTATGGCTACACCTTC	CATSGGTGYGYTF
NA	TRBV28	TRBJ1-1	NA	TGTGCCAGCAGTTTGGGACGCTGGACCGCCGAAGCTTTCTTT	CASSLGRWTAEAFF